Below, one TCR beta chain is given with its context. These data come from a study of T cell changes during pregnancy in multiple sclerosis. The assay was immunoSEQ multiplex PCR, and TCRdb's table has in-frame clones only and misses some. The repertoire consists of about 24,000 clones, with 86% occurring once and the leading ten covering roughly 8%. This CDR3 has 12 residues. V was clipped by 6 bases and J by 0 bases, with 6 bases between them. The V gene's germline CDR1 is MDHEN and CDR2 SYDVKM. The sequence was obtained from a female donor in good health, enrolled as a control in a pregnancy study. Sequenced here: CD8+ T cells from peripheral blood mononuclear cells, sampled in the first trimester of pregnancy. The chain employs TRBV28 and TRBJ2-7; D uncertain. The CDR3 nucleotides read TGTGCCAGCAGCATTCCCTCCTACGAGCAGTACTTC. As protein: CASSIPSYEQYF.